The 30 T cell receptor beta chains below were found in one sample sequenced in a study of T cell clones after liver transplantation. Sequencing used immunoSEQ multiplex PCR; TCRdb keeps in-frame clones, though not all of them. The table records roughly 20,000 clones, approximately 80% of them present only once. This material consisted of CD8+ T cells from blood, taken 48 to 50 months after liver transplant. All receptors derive from a human patient who received a liver transplant. Some T cells may be provided by the graft donor.

This clone was seen a single time. The chain couples TRBV7-9 to TRBJ2-1, with 16 bases lining up with TRBD2. The CDR3 is 18 residues long. Germline CDR1 and CDR2: SEHNR and FQNEAQ (reference sequence). J lost 4 bases, V lost 4 bases, and 7 bases had no gene match. CDR3 bases: TGTGCCAGCAGCTCGGGACTAGCGGGGGGGCCGCGTTACAATGAGCAGTTCTTC. It specifies CASSSGLAGGPRYNEQFF.

This chain joins TRBV5-1 and TRBJ2-7; 7 positions agree with TRBD1. The CDR3 totals 15 residues. V lost 10 bases to trimming and J lost 1 base; unmatched junction nucleotides: 14. From germline, CDR1 is SGHRS and CDR2 YFSETQ. The CDR3 DNA sequence: TGCGCCTCAAAGAGACAGGGTAGTACGTCCTACGAGCAGTACTTC. It codes for CASKRQGSTSYEQYF.

The CDR3 loop is CASSHGTGVGEQYF. CDR3 bases: TGCGCCAGCAGCCATGGGACAGGGGTCGGTGAGCAGTACTTC. The rearrangement links TRBV4-3 to TRBJ2-7, with 10 bases fitting TRBD1. V trimming: 3 bases; J trimming: 7 bases; junction bases outside the gene matches: 6. Germline assignment: CDR1 LGHNA and CDR2 YSLEER. CDR3 length: 14 residues.

The genes are TRBV27 and TRBJ1-1; TRBD1 matches at 8 bases. Looked up from germline, CDR1 is MNHEY and CDR2 is SMNVEV (reference sequence). CDR3 size: 15 residues. The V gene end was trimmed by 4 bases and the J gene end by 0 bases; junction bases not matched to a gene: 4. CDR3 DNA: TGTGCCAGCAGTTACCCACAGGGGGTGAACACTGAAGCTTTCTTT. Translated: CASSYPQGVNTEAFF.

The chain has TRBV23-1 and TRBJ2-2; D is perhaps TRBD1 or TRBD2 (5 bases each). TRBV23-1 is known as an ORF, though its function is uncertain. There are 12 residues in the CDR3. Between the trimmed V and J ends, which lost 10 bases and 7 bases, there was a span of 13 bases. The CDR3 DNA reads as TGCGCCACCCCCCCGAGGGGCGGGGAGCTGTTTTTT. It codes for CATPPRGGELFF.

V is TRBV10-3 and J is TRBJ1-2; 12 bases fit TRBD1. Trimming at V came to 2 bases and at J to 4 bases, leaving 2 bases not matched to a gene. The CDR3 has 15 residues. Germline V gene sequence: CDR1 ENHRY, CDR2 SYGVKD. The CDR3 DNA follows: TGTGCCATCAGTGAGGGGACAGGGGGCTTCTATGGCTACACCTTC. This encodes CAISEGTGGFYGYTF.

This clone was recorded once. Other DNA sequences of this sample code for an identical CDR3. The chain uses TRBV4-1 and TRBJ2-5, with 7 bases lining up with TRBD2. CDR1 is MGHRA and CDR2 is YSYEKL in the germline V gene. The CDR3 has 16 residues. V shed 1 base and J 2 bases; nucleotides not matched to a gene: 7. The CDR3 region has the DNA TGCGCCAGCAGCCAAGGGGGGGGTGGGCCTCAAGAGACCCAGTACTTC. Its protein product is CASSQGGGGPQETQYF.

The V and J genes are TRBV7-9 and TRBJ2-7; a possible D gene is TRBD2 (5 bases). The CDR3 length is 13 residues. Germline V gene lookup returns CDR1 SEHNR and CDR2 FQNEAQ (reference sequence). Trimming took off 5 bases at V and 2 bases at J, with 10 bases between the two ends. CDR3 in amino acids: CASSVSGTYEQYF. In DNA, the CDR3 is TGTGCCAGCAGCGTTTCCGGGACCTACGAGCAGTACTTC.

V and J are TRBV10-3 and TRBJ2-5; 7 nucleotides line up with TRBD1. The CDR3 consists of 13 residues. Trimming at V came to 10 bases and at J to 2 bases, leaving 7 bases not matched to a gene. Germline CDR1 reads ENHRY; CDR2 reads SYGVKD. CDR3 loop: CATLDRSQETQYF. In DNA, the CDR3 is TGTGCCACCCTGGACAGGTCACAAGAGACCCAGTACTTC.

The J gene is TRBJ1-1, the V gene TRBV4-1; weak D call: TRBD1 (6 bases). Trimming stripped 5 bases from V and 1 base from J, with 11 bases between. Germline assignment: CDR1 MGHRA and CDR2 YSYEKL. CDR3 length: 14 residues. The CDR3 DNA is TGCGCCAGCAGCGCGATACAGGGGAACACTGAAGCTTTCTTT. Its protein product is CASSAIQGNTEAFF.

The rearrangement uses TRBV6-6 and TRBJ1-2; no firm D call. With 7 bases removed from V and 0 bases from J, the gap between germline ends came to 9 bases. The CDR3 is 13 residues long. Germline-derived CDR1 and CDR2 are MNHNY and SVGAGI (reference sequence). The CDR3 sequence is CASTPPANYGYTF. The DNA of the CDR3 is TGTGCCAGCACCCCCCCAGCTAACTATGGCTACACCTTC.

This clone has just one count. The chain links TRBV5-1 to TRBJ2-1; 11 nucleotides match TRBD1. Germline V gene data show CDR1 as SGHRS and CDR2 as YFSETQ. V dropped 4 bases and J dropped 8; count of bases not matched to a gene: 14. The CDR3 spans 17 residues. For the CDR3, the DNA is TGCGCCAGCAGCGTGCCCCGGGACAGGGGGGATAGCGATGAGCAGTTCTTC. This encodes CASSVPRDRGDSDEQFF.

The rearrangement uses TRBV2 and TRBJ2-7; unclear D gene. Germline-derived CDR1 and CDR2 are SNHLY and FYNNEI. With 8 bases removed from V and 4 bases from J, the gap between germline ends came to 15 bases. The CDR3 spans 13 residues. The CDR3 nucleotides are TGTGCCAGCGGAGAGGCGGCAGCATACGAGCAGTACTTC. Amino acids: CASGEAAAYEQYF.

This clone appeared once. The chain combines TRBV21-1 with TRBJ2-7; the table's D call, TRBD1, was not checked against the DNA. TRBV21-1 is termed a pseudogene. The CDR3 contains 14 residues. CDR3 protein: CASRPPGTGDEQYF. The CDR3 bases are TGTGCCAGCAGACCTCCCGGGACAGGGGACGAGCAGTACTTC.

The chain has TRBV6-5 and TRBJ2-5, with 7 positions matching TRBD2. The V segment lost 7 bases and the J segment 3 bases; nucleotides outside the gene matches: 11. The germline V gene encodes CDR1 MNHEY and CDR2 SVGAGI. The CDR3 extends over 15 amino acids. CDR3 residues: CASIPQAGQEETQYF. For the CDR3, the DNA is TGTGCCAGCATCCCTCAAGCGGGGCAGGAAGAGACCCAGTACTTC.

The CDR3 reads CASSWDRNEQFF. The CDR3 nucleotides are TGTGCCAGCAGCTGGGACCGTAATGAGCAGTTCTTC. The chain uses TRBV5-6 and TRBJ2-1; D may correspond to TRBD1 or TRBD2 (5 bases each). Germline lookup yields CDR1 SGHDT and CDR2 YYEEEE. This CDR3 spans 12 amino acids. Trimming stripped 3 bases from V and 7 bases from J, with 8 bases between.

The chain joins TRBV4-3 to TRBJ2-7, with a weak D call TRBD1 (6 bases). The length of the CDR3 is 15 residues. Deletions cut 0 bases from V and 5 bases from J, with 14 bases between. Germline assignment: CDR1 LGHNA and CDR2 YSLEER. The CDR3 DNA follows: TGCGCCAGCAGCCAAGATGCCGGCAGGGGCGACGAGCAGTACTTC. Translated, it gives CASSQDAGRGDEQYF.

This clone was observed a single time. This rearrangement joins TRBV9 to TRBJ2-1, with D possibly being TRBD1 or TRBD2 (7 bases each). The V end was cut by 3 bases, the J end by 1 base, with 14 bases between. The CDR3 extends over 16 amino acids. Germline CDR1 and CDR2: SGDLS and YYNGEE. The CDR3 reads CASSDTRGGSYNEQFF. As DNA, the CDR3 is TGTGCCAGCAGCGACACCAGGGGGGGGTCCTACAATGAGCAGTTCTTC.

A few counts support this clone. The chain links TRBV9 to TRBJ2-1, with 13 bases that match TRBD2. CDR1 is SGDLS and CDR2 is YYNGEE in the germline V gene. V gave up 2 bases and J gave up 6 bases; unmatched junction bases: 2. The CDR3 runs 15 residues. CDR3 bases: TGTGCCAGCAGCGTGACTAGCGGGGGGTTCAATGAGCAGTTCTTC. Translated: CASSVTSGGFNEQFF.

This rearrangement joins TRBV28 to TRBJ1-1, with unresolved D. Trimming removed 7 bases from V and 2 bases from J, with 17 bases in between. The CDR3 loop spans 15 amino acids. CDR1 MDHEN and CDR2 SYDVKM come from the germline V gene. CDR3 residues: CASTLGWTPNTEAFF. As DNA, the CDR3 is TGTGCCAGCACTCTGGGCTGGACCCCAAACACTGAAGCTTTCTTT.

The V call is TRBV5-6, the J call TRBJ2-6; 8 nucleotides agree with TRBD1. This CDR3 has 15 amino acids. The germline CDR1 and CDR2 sequences are SGHDT and YYEEEE. V lost 5 bases, J lost 2 bases, and 3 bases stayed unmatched. CDR3: CASRPQGAGANVLTF. The DNA for the CDR3 is TGTGCCAGCAGGCCACAGGGGGCTGGGGCCAACGTCCTGACTTTC.

This chain joins TRBV7-3 and TRBJ2-3; the D gene is possibly TRBD2 (5 bases). There are 12 residues in the CDR3. V dropped 8 bases and J dropped 5 bases, with 11 bases sitting between them. Per germline, CDR1 SGHTA and CDR2 FQGTGA. Here the CDR3 reads CASGRIGDTQYF. DNA for the CDR3: TGTGCCAGCGGGAGAATAGGAGATACGCAGTATTTT.

The gene calls are TRBV7-2 and TRBJ1-4; 9 nucleotides line up with TRBD1. V was clipped by 1 base and J by 6 bases; unmatched bases: 6. From germline, CDR1 is SGHTA and CDR2 FQGNSA. CDR3 size: 16 residues. The CDR3 DNA follows: TGTGCCAGCAGCTTAGAGACAGGGGGGGATTATGAAAAACTGTTTTTT. Encoded protein: CASSLETGGDYEKLFF.

This clone has just one count. J is TRBJ1-3 and V is TRBV5-6; 7 bases fit TRBD1. The CDR3 consists of 16 residues. Germline CDR1 reads SGHDT; CDR2 reads YYEEEE. V lost 4 bases to trimming and J lost 3 bases; unmatched junction nucleotides: 10. CDR3 in amino acids: CASSEAGGLGGNTIYF. Here the CDR3 DNA reads TGTGCCAGCAGCGAGGCAGGGGGTTTAGGTGGAAACACCATATATTTT.

The CDR3 is CASSEASNQPQHF. The CDR3 DNA sequence: TGTGCCAGCAGTGAGGCAAGCAATCAGCCCCAGCATTTT. This chain uses TRBV6-5 with TRBJ1-5, with no clear D. Trimming pared 5 bases from V and 1 base from J, leaving 6 bases between. The length of the CDR3 is 13 residues. Germline CDR1 reads MNHEY; CDR2 reads SVGAGI.

The V call is TRBV7-3, the J call TRBJ2-4, with D perhaps matching TRBD1 or TRBD2 (6 bases each). V was cut by 5 bases and J by 1 base, with 12 bases left in between. The CDR3 covers 15 residues. Germline CDR1 reads SGHTA; CDR2 reads FQGTGA. The CDR3 bases are TGTGCCAGCAGCGAGGGGGGTCTGGCCAAAAACATTCAGTACTTC. Encoded protein: CASSEGGLAKNIQYF.

The chain links TRBV19 to TRBJ2-5, with 7 bases that match TRBD1. Per the germline V gene, CDR1 is LNHDA and CDR2 is SQIVND (reference sequence). The CDR3 extends over 15 amino acids. V was clipped by 3 bases and J by 5 bases; unmatched bases: 9. CDR3 loop: CASSIGAGGKETQYF. Here the CDR3 DNA reads TGTGCCAGTAGTATTGGTGCAGGGGGTAAGGAGACCCAGTACTTC.

V usage is TRBV19 and J usage is TRBJ2-3; D is tentatively TRBD1 or TRBD2 (5 bases each). The CDR3 is 18 residues long. Per germline, CDR1 LNHDA and CDR2 SQIVND (reference sequence). V dropped 0 bases and J dropped 0 bases, with 16 bases sitting between them. CDR3 nucleotides: TGTGCCAGTAGTATAGATTCGGGGCCGCTCCTAAGCACAGATACGCAGTATTTT. This encodes CASSIDSGPLLSTDTQYF.

CDR3 nucleotides: TGTGCCAGCTCACCATATCCGGGAGGTGGTCAGCCCCAGCATTTT. Protein: CASSPYPGGGQPQHF. The chain carries TRBV18 and TRBJ1-5, with D unclear. Trimming cost V 2 bases and J 6 bases, with 14 bases left between them. Per germline, CDR1 KGHSH and CDR2 LQKENI. The CDR3 runs 15 residues.

The chain carries TRBV27 and TRBJ1-2; possibly TRBD1 for D (6 bases). The CDR3 contains 14 residues. Trimming took 6 bases from V and 6 from J, leaving 17 bases between them. Germline V gene data show CDR1 as MNHEY and CDR2 as SMNVEV (reference sequence). The CDR3 sequence is CASSEASGGDGYTF. CDR3 DNA sequence: TGTGCCAGCAGCGAAGCCTCGGGGGGCGATGGCTACACCTTC.